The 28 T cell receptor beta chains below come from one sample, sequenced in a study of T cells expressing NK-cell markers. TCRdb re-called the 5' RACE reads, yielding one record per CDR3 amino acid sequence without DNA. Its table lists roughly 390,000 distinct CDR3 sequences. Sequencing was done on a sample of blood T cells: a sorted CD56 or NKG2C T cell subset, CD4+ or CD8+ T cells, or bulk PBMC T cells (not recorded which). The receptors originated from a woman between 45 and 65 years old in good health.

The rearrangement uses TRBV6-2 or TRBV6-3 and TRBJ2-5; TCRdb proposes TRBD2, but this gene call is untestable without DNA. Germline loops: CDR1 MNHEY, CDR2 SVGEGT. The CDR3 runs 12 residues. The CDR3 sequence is CASSGTSGIQYF.

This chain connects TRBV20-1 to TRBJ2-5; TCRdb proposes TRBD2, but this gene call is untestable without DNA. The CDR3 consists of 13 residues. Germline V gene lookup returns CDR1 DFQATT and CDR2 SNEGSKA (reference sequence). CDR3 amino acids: CSARVYEGETQYF.

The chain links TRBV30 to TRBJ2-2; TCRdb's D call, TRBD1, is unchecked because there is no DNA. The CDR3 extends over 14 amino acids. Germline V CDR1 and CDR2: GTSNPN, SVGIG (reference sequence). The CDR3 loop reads CAWRAGWNTGELFF.

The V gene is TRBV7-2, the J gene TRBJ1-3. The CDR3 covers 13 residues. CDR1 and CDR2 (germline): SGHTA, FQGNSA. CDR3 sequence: CASTLWAGNTIYF.

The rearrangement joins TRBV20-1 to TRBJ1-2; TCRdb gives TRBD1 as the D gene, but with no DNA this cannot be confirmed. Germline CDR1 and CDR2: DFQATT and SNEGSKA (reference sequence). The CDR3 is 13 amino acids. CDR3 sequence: CSARSPGSEGYTF.

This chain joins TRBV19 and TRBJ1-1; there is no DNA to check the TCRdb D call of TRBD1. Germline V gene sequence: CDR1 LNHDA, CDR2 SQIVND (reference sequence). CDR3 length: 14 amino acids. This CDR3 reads CASTPVPSNTEAFF.

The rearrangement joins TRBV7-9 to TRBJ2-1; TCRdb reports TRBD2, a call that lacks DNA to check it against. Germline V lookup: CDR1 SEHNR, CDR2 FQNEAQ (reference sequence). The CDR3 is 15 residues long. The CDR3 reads CASSWPGLANNEQFF.

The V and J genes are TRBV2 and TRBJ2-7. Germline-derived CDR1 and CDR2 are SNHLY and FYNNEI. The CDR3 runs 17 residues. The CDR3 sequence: CASTRLALDRGSYEQYF.

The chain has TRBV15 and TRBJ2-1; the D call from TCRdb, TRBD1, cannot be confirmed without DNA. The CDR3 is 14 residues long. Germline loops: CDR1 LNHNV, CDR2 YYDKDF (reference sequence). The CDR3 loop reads CATTRGRANNEQFF.

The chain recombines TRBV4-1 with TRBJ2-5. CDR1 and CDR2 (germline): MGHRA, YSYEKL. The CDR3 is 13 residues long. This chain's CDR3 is CASSQFLRETQYF.

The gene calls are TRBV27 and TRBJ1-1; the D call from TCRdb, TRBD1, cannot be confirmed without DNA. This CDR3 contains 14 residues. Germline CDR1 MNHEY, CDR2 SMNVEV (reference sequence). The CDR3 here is CASSIGILNTEAFF.

The CDR3 loop reads CAIRDRGNTEAFF. This chain uses TRBV10-3 with TRBJ1-1. The CDR3 length is 13 residues. CDR1 is ENHRY and CDR2 is SYGVKD in the germline V gene.

CDR3 residues: CASSPHRGVAEQFF. The chain couples TRBV18 to TRBJ2-1; TCRdb outputs TRBD1, but without DNA this stays unchecked. The CDR3 sequence is 14 residues long. The germline V gene has CDR1 KGHSH and CDR2 LQKENI.

CDR3 sequence: CSARRREGLDTQYF. The chain recombines TRBV20-1 with TRBJ2-3; TCRdb's D call of TRBD2 is untestable without DNA. CDR3 length equals 14 residues. Germline-derived CDR1 and CDR2 are DFQATT and SNEGSKA (reference sequence).

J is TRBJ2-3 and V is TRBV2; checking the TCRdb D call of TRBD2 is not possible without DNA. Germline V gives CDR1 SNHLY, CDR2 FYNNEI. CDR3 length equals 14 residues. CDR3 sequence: CASSDVSPADTQYF. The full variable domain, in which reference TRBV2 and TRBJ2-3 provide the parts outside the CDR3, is EPEVTQTPSHQVTQMGQEVILRCVPISNHLYFYWYRQILGQKVEFLVSFYNNEISEKSEIFDDQFSVERPDGSNFTLKIRSTKLEDSAMYFCASSDVSPADTQYFGPGTRLTVL.

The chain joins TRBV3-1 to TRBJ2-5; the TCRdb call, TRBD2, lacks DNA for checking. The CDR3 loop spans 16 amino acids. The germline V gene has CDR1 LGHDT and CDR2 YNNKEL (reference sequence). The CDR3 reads CASSQVPAEDQETQYF.

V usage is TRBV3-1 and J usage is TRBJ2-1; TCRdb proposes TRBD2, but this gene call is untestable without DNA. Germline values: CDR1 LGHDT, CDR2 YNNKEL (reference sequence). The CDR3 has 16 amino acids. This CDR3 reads CASSRRASGMINEQFF.

The CDR3 region is CASSPVGPSGYTF. V is TRBV7-2 and J is TRBJ1-2. Germline V lookup: CDR1 SGHTA, CDR2 FQGNSA. The CDR3 totals 13 residues.

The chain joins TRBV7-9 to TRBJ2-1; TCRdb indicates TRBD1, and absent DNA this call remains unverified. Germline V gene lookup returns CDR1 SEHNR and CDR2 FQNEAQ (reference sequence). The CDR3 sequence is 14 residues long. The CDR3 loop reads CASSSLDRGNEQFF.

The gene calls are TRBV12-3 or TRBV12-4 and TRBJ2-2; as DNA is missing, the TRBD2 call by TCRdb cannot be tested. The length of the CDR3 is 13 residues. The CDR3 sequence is CASSLPSDGELFF.

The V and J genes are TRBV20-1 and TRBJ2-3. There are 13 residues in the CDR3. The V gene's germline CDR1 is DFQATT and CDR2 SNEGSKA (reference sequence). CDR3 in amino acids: CSAFDFDPDTQYF.

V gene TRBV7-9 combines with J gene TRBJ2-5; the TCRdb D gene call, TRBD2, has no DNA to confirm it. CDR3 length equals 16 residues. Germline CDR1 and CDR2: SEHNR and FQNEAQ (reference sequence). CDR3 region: CASSLGLAGGQETQYF.

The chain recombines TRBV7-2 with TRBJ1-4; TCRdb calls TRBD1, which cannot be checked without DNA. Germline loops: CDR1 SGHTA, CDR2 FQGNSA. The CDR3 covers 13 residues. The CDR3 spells CASRHQGAEKLFF. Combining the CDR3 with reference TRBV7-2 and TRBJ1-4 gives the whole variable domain GAGVSQSPSNKVTEKGKDVELRCDPISGHTALYWYRQSLGQGLEFLIYFQGNSAPDKSGLPSDRFSAERTGGSVSTLTIQRTQQEDSAVYLCASRHQGAEKLFFGSGTQLSVL.

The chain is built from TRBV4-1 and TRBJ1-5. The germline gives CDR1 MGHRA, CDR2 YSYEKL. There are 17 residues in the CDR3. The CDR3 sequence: CASSQEGAGWTNQPQHF.

The CDR3 sequence: CASSYPGGANTGELFF. J is TRBJ2-2 and V is TRBV6-5; TCRdb's D call, TRBD1, is unchecked because there is no DNA. CDR3 length equals 16 residues. The V gene's germline CDR1 is MNHEY and CDR2 SVGAGI.

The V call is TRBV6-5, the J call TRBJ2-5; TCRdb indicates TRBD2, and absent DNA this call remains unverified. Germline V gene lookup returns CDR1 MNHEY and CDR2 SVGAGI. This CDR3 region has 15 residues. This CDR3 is CASSPLAGRSETQYF.

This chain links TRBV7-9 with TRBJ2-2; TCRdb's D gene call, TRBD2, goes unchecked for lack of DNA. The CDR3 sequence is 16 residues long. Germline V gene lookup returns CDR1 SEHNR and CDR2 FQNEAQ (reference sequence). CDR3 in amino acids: CASSFGSEGPTGELFF.

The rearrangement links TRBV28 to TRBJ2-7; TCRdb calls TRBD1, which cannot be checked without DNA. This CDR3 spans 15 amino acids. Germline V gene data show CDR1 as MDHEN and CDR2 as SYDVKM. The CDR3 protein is CASSLTGGQALEQYF.